This record covers a single TCR delta chain. Translating this DNA gives a protein that differs at residue 5 from the TCRdb one, which belongs to a much larger clone; a read error is likely, and the protein shown is this translation. V was cut by 3 bases and J by 0 bases, with 10 bases left in between. The V gene's germline CDR1 is GEAIGNYY and CDR2 EKD. This CDR3 is built from 14 residues. These data originate in a study of γδ T cells in repeated Plasmodium falciparum infection. Study overall: Malian gammadelta TCRs were studied during no-transmission periods and across acute malaria episodes.

Bulk repertoires came from Vgamma9/Vdelta2+ or Vdelta2-negative gammadelta T cells flow-sorted from PBMC. TCRdb re-identified clones in the multiplex PCR reads via CATT. This sample has more than 70,000 delta-chain clones, with over 0.75% found just once. Sequenced: gamma-delta T cells from blood. The chain has TRDV2 and TRDJ1, with no clear D. No J gene is reported in TCRdb; it was inferred here by comparing the DNA with germline. The origin of this receptor is a pool of human donors (malaria-infected and uninfected, not separated). The CDR3 coding sequence is TGTGCCTGTGACCGTCTCGACCACACCGATAAACTCATCTTT. Translating gives CACDRLDHTDKLIF.